This TCR beta chain was profiled in a study of cytomegalovirus exposure and HLA in healthy donors. Primers for the PCR totalled 60 Vbeta and 13 Jbeta. The repertoire was sequenced with immunoSEQ multiplex PCR; TCRdb's copy has only in-frame clones and lacks some. The repertoire includes about 78,000 clones, over 55% of them detected once, and 5.7% sits in the top ten. The V gene lost 5 bases and the J gene lost 0 bases, with 8 bases spanning the gap. CDR3 length: 14 residues. In germline, CDR1 is SGHNT, CDR2 YENEEA. The chain links TRBV11-3 to TRBJ2-1, with TRBD1 as a possible D gene (6 bases). The origin of this receptor is a man aged 30 to 45 in good health and CMV-seropositive. The sequencing input was PBMCs. Written as DNA, the CDR3 is TGTGCCAGCAGCCCGACAGGCTCCTACAATGAGCAGTTCTTC. Protein: CASSPTGSYNEQFF.